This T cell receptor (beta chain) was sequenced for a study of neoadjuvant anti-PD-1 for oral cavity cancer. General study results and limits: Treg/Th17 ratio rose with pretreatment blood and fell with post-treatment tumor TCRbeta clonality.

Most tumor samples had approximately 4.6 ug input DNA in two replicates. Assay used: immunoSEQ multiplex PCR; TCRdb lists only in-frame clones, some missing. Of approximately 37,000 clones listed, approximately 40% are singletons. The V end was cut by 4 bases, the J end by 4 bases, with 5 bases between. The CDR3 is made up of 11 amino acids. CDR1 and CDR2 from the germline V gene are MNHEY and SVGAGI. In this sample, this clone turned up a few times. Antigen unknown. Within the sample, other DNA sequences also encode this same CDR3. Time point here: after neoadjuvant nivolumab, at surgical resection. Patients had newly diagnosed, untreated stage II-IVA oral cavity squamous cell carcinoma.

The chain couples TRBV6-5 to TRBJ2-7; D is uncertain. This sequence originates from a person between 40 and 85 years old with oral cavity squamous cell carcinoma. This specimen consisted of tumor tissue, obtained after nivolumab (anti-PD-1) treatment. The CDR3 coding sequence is TGTGCCAGCAGTTCGTATTACGAGCAGTACTTC. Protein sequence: CASSSYYEQYF.